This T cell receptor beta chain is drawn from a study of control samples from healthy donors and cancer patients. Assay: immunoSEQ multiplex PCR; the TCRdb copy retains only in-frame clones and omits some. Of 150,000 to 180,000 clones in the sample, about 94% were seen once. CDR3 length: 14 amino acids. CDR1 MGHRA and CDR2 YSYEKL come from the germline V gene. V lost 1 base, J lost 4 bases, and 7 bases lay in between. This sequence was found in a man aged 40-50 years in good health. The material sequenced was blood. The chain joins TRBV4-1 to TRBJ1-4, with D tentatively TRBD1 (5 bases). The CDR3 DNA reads TGCGCCAGCAGCCAAGGGCAGGGTAATGAAAAACTGTTTTTT. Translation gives CASSQGQGNEKLFF.